The source of this TCR beta chain is a study of cytomegalovirus exposure and HLA in healthy donors. Overall study context: Ancestry clustering placed around 81% of over 300 genotyped donors in the Caucasian-associated cluster. General study findings and limits: It is likely that the observed cluster of highly shared sequence variants was a sequencing artifact. Relative to equally common others, HLA-associated TCR beta chains showed greater clonal expansion in a later analysis. As a later analysis showed, a missense DCLRE1C variant was linked to trimming of TCR beta V- and J-genes.

Primers included in the PCR were 60 Vbeta and 13 Jbeta primers. Clones were read by immunoSEQ multiplex PCR, and TCRdb kept only the in-frame ones, dropping some. The sample consists of more than 90,000 clones, over 65% of them appearing once. For this clone: Its cognate antigen is unknown.

The V end was cut by 0 bases, the J end by 4 bases, with 7 bases between. This CDR3 comprises 13 residues. Germline V gene lookup returns CDR1 SGHNT and CDR2 YENEEA. This receptor was taken from a woman aged 55 to 70 in good health and CMV-seronegative. Material: PBMCs. This chain connects TRBV11-3 to TRBJ2-7, with D maybe TRBD2 (5 bases). The CDR3 spells CASSLESGYEQYF. CDR3 in DNA: TGTGCCAGCAGCTTAGAATCGGGGTACGAGCAGTACTTC.